The rows below give T cell receptor beta chains drawn from one sample of a study of T cell responses to AZD1222 COVID-19 vaccine. Repertoires were generated with immunoSEQ multiplex PCR, while TCRdb's copy carries only in-frame clones and drops some. The data hold 110,000 to 150,000 clones, with approximately 90% observed a single time. Sequenced here: peripheral blood, sampled on day 0 of AZD1222 vaccination. The receptors shown here come from an adult in good health. Each CDR3 is given with its conserved first and last residue. A D gene is named only where the DNA matches it firmly. Clone size is given for some rows only: seen once, a few or many times, or a class if the clone is expanded.

NA	NA	TRBV5-1	TRBJ1-6	CASSLGSSYNSPLHF	TGCGCCAGCAGCTTGGGGAGCTCCTATAATTCACCCCTCCACTTT
NA	TRBD1	TRBV6-5	TRBJ2-7	CASRWTGREQYF	TGTGCCAGCCGTTGGACAGGACGGGAGCAGTACTTC
NA	TRBD2	TRBV27	TRBJ2-5	CASRHLGGETQYF	TGTGCCAGCAGACACCTCGGGGGGGAGACCCAGTACTTC
NA	TRBD2	TRBV5-4	TRBJ2-2	CASSPGTSGRLTGELFF	TGTGCCAGCAGCCCGGGGACTAGCGGGAGACTCACCGGGGAGCTGTTTTTT
NA	NA	TRBV5-4	TRBJ2-2	CASSPTAVTGELFF	TGTGCCAGCAGCCCCACGGCCGTGACCGGGGAGCTGTTTTTT
NA	TRBD2	TRBV6-5	TRBJ2-7	CASSYVASGGRGEQYF	TGTGCCAGCAGTTACGTAGCTAGCGGGGGGAGAGGCGAGCAGTACTTC
NA	NA	TRBV11-2	TRBJ1-1	CASSLDREAFF	TGTGCCAGCAGCTTAGACCGTGAAGCTTTCTTT
NA	NA	TRBV27	TRBJ1-2	CASSLDSSYGYTF	TGTGCCAGCAGCTTAGACAGCTCCTATGGCTACACCTTC
NA	NA	TRBV3-1/TRBV3-2	TRBJ1-3	CASSQGRTISGNTIYF	TGTGCCAGCAGCCAGGGCAGGACTATCTCTGGAAACACCATATATTTT
NA	NA	TRBV5-1	TRBJ2-3	CASSLALADTDTQYF	TGCGCCAGCAGCTTGGCCCTAGCAGACACAGATACGCAGTATTTT
NA	NA	TRBV2	TRBJ1-4	CASSGAGGVTNEKLFF	TGTGCCAGCAGTGGGGCCGGGGGGGTAACTAATGAAAAACTGTTTTTT
NA	NA	TRBV19	TRBJ2-7	CASSPSYEQYF	TGTGCCAGTAGTCCCTCCTACGAGCAGTACTTC
few	NA	TRBV29-1	TRBJ2-1	CSVDVGVDNEQFF	TGCAGCGTTGATGTGGGAGTAGATAATGAGCAGTTCTTC
few	TRBD2	TRBV5-1	TRBJ2-3	CASSLRLAGGTDTQYF	TGCGCCAGCAGCCTAAGACTAGCGGGAGGCACAGATACGCAGTATTTT
once	NA	TRBV27	TRBJ2-1	CASSPSRVAYNEQFF	TGTGCCAGCAGCCCTTCAAGAGTAGCCTACAATGAGCAGTTCTTC
NA	NA	TRBV7-9	TRBJ1-2	CASRGAMGYGYTF	TGTGCCAGCAGGGGTGCCATGGGGTATGGCTACACCTTC
NA	NA	TRBV29-1	TRBJ2-3	CSAGTPTDTQYF	TGCAGCGCTGGGACTCCCACAGATACGCAGTATTTT